The source of this T cell receptor (beta chain) is a study of long-term antiretroviral therapy in people with HIV. Study-wide background: The oldest specimens predate the 2015 immediate-ART recommendation by about a decade. Regarding the study as a whole: Subsequent to ART, diversity was augmented yet persisted below that of transplant donor controls. Pre-ART-expanded clones dominated the repertoire at all time points.

Trimming removed 8 bases from V and 0 bases from J, with 13 bases in between. Per the germline V gene, CDR1 is LNHDA and CDR2 is SQIVND (reference sequence). CDR3 length equals 15 residues. Donors needed at least one pre-ART PBMC sample plus at least two post-ART samples. As concerns this clone: As yet, its antigen is unknown.

With survey level as its setting, the immunoSEQ assay was v3.0. Sequencing used immunoSEQ multiplex PCR; TCRdb keeps in-frame clones, though not all of them. This table holds 20,000 to 25,000 clones, 80% to 95% found once. The sequencing here drew on unsorted PBMCs, taken 4.4 years after starting antiretroviral therapy. The TCR was taken from a woman between 45 and 65 years old with HIV. The chain combines TRBV19 with TRBJ1-4, with D possibly TRBD1 on 5 matching bases. The CDR3 sequence is CASYNRGATNEKLFF. The CDR3 DNA follows: TGTGCCAGTTATAATCGGGGGGCAACTAATGAAAAACTGTTTTTT.